This T cell receptor beta chain was obtained from a study of a mutant IDH1 vaccine in newly diagnosed glioma. Study in general: Previous care, which was radiotherapy, temozolomide, or both, most often involved both. General study results and limits: Induction of immune responses by the vaccine occurred in about 93% of patients.

Worth noting for this clone: Its antigen is undetermined.

The sample's time point: baseline, week 1 (first vaccination visit). Treatment meaning: pre-vaccination baseline after standard-of-care therapy. Only in-frame clones appear in the TCRdb table, and some are missing; sequencing was by immunoSEQ multiplex PCR. This sample has tens of thousands of clones, with around 74% found just once. There are 14 residues in the CDR3. Germline lookup yields CDR1 LNHDA and CDR2 SQIVND (reference sequence). V lost 10 bases, J lost 5 bases, and 11 bases stayed unmatched. This specimen was PBMCs, taken from a glioma patient treated with radiotherapy, temozolomide or both. This clonotype was obtained from a man between 50 and 59 years old with glioma. The rearrangement links TRBV19 to TRBJ2-3; 8 positions agree with TRBD1. CDR3 sequence reads: CATRDRGREDTQYF. CDR3 sequence (DNA): TGTGCCACTCGAGACAGGGGTAGAGAAGATACGCAGTATTTT.